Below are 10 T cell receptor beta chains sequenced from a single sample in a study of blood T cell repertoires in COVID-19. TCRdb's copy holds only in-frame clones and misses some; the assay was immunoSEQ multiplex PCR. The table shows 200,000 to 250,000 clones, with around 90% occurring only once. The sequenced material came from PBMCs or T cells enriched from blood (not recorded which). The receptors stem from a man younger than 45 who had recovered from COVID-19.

The CDR3 sequence is CAWSGTGLDIQYF. Here the CDR3 DNA reads TGTGCCTGGAGTGGGACAGGGTTGGACATTCAGTACTTC. This rearrangement joins TRBV30 to TRBJ2-4; TRBD1 matches at 8 bases. The CDR3 has 13 amino acids. Per germline, CDR1 GTSNPN and CDR2 SVGIG (reference sequence). V was clipped by 1 base and J by 8 bases; unmatched bases: 4.

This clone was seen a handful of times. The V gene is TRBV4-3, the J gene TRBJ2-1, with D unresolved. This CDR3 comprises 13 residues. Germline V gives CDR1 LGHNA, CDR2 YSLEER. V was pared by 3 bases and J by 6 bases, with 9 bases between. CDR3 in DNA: TGCGCCAGCAGCCAGGGCATACTCAATGAGCAGTTCTTC. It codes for CASSQGILNEQFF.

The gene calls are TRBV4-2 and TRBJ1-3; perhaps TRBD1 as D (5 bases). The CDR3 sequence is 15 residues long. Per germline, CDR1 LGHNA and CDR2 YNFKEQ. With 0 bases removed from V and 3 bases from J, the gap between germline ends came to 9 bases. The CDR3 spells CASSQDWGVGNTIYF. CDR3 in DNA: TGTGCCAGCAGCCAAGATTGGGGCGTTGGAAACACCATATATTTT.

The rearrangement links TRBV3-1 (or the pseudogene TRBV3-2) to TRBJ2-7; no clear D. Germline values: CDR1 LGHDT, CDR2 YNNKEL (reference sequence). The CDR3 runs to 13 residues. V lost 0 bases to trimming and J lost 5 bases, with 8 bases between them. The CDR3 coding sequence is TGTGCCAGCAGCCAAGAATCGGGTAACGAGCAGTACTTC. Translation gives CASSQESGNEQYF.

CDR3 bases: TGCAGTGCTAGAGTTATCGGGGAGCTGTTTTTT. Encoded protein: CSARVIGELFF. This chain links TRBV20-1 with TRBJ2-2, with no clear D. Germline assignment: CDR1 DFQATT and CDR2 SNEGSKA (reference sequence). CDR3 length equals 11 residues. V lost 1 base and J 7 bases, leaving 4 bases between the germline ends.

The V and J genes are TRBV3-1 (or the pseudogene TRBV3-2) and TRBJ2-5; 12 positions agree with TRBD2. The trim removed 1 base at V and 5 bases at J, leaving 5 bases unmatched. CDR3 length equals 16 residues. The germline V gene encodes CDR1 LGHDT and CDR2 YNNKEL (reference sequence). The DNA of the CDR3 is TGTGCCAGCAGCCAAGGACTAGCGGGAGAGGTTGAGACCCAGTACTTC. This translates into CASSQGLAGEVETQYF.

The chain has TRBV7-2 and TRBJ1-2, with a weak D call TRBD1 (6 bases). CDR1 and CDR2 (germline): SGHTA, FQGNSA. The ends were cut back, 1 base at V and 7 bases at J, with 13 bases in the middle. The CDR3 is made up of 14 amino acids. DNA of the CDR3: TGTGCCAGCAGCTTAGACGGCAGGGGTTTTGGCTACACCTTC. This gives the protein CASSLDGRGFGYTF.

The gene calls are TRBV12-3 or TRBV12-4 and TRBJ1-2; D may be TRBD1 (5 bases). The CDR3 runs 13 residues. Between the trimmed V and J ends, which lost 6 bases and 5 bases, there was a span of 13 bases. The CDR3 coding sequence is TGTGCCAGCAGCCAGGGCTCGAGATATGGCTACACCTTC. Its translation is CASSQGSRYGYTF.

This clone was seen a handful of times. The CDR3 loop is CASSLLVSRDSSYEQYF. CDR3 coding DNA: TGTGCCAGCAGCTTATTAGTTTCGAGGGACTCCTCCTACGAGCAGTACTTC. This sequence joins TRBV7-8 and TRBJ2-7; maybe TRBD2 (6 bases). V gave up 2 bases and J gave up 0 bases, with 17 bases separating them. Germline values: CDR1 SGHVS, CDR2 FQNEAQ. The CDR3 has 17 residues.

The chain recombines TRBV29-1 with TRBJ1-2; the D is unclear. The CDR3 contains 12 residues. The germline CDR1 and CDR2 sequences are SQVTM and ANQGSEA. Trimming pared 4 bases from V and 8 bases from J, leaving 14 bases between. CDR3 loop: CSVVLRDEGYTF. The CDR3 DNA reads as TGCAGCGTTGTGTTACGGGATGAGGGCTACACCTTC.